The 29 T cell receptor beta chains below all came from one sample that was sequenced in a study of blood T cell repertoires in COVID-19. The data were produced by immunoSEQ multiplex PCR, yet TCRdb's version contains in-frame clones alone and is incomplete. Here the sample spans roughly 330,000 clones, roughly 90% being singletons. The sample was peripheral blood. The receptors were gathered from a woman aged 45 to 65 with active or convalescent COVID-19.

The chain uses TRBV4-2 and TRBJ2-3, with TRBD2 matching 7 bases. The CDR3 sequence is 15 residues long. With V trimmed by 4 bases and J by 2 bases, 6 bases remained unmatched. Germline lookup yields CDR1 LGHNA and CDR2 YNFKEQ. The CDR3 DNA sequence: TGTGCCAGCAGCCGGGCGGGAGATAACACAGATACGCAGTATTTT. It is translated as CASSRAGDNTDTQYF.

The chain combines TRBV5-1 with TRBJ1-2; possibly TRBD1 for D (6 bases). The CDR3 sequence is 16 residues long. V lost 0 bases and J lost 4, with 16 bases in between. Per the germline V gene, CDR1 is SGHRS and CDR2 is YFSETQ. The DNA for the CDR3 is TGCGCCAGCAGCTTGGCCGTAACAGGGTGGGCCTATGGCTACACCTTC. Protein: CASSLAVTGWAYGYTF.

This chain links TRBV10-3 with TRBJ1-5; 7 bases align to TRBD1. With 10 bases clipped from V and 9 bases from J, the junction kept 12 bases outside the gene matches. Germline values: CDR1 ENHRY, CDR2 SYGVKD. CDR3 length: 13 residues. The CDR3 spells CATRGTATSPQHF. The CDR3 nucleotides are TGTGCCACCAGGGGGACAGCCACCTCGCCCCAGCATTTT.

The gene calls are TRBV7-2 and TRBJ2-5; 13 nucleotides match TRBD2. The germline V gene has CDR1 SGHTA and CDR2 FQGNSA. Trimming took 5 bases from V and 5 from J; bases not matched to a gene: 8. The CDR3 has 16 residues. The CDR3, as DNA: TGTGCCAGCAGCCCAAGACTAGCGGGAGGCCGGGAGACCCAGTACTTC. As protein: CASSPRLAGGRETQYF.

In its sample, this clone was seen once. The CDR3 sequence: CASSRTRTDGYTF. CDR3 nucleotides: TGTGCCAGCAGCCGGACTAGAACGGATGGCTACACCTTC. The chain links TRBV7-2 to TRBJ1-2; D remains unclear. CDR1 is SGHTA, CDR2 FQGNSA, per germline. This CDR3 is 13 amino acids long. V lost 5 bases, J lost 6 bases, and 13 bases lay in between. Full variable domain (outside the CDR3, taken from reference TRBV7-2 and TRBJ1-2): GAGVSQSPSNKVTEKGKDVELRCDPISGHTALYWYRQSLGQGLEFLIYFQGNSAPDKSGLPSDRFSAERTGGSVSTLTIQRTQQEDSAVYLCASSRTRTDGYTFGSGTRLTVV.

This chain connects TRBV7-8 to TRBJ1-2; 9 bases fit TRBD1. V dropped 1 base and J dropped 4; count of bases not matched to a gene: 4. The CDR3 covers 15 residues. The germline V gene has CDR1 SGHVS and CDR2 FQNEAQ. The DNA of the CDR3 is TGTGCCAGCAGCTTAGAGGGACAGGGTCGCTATGGCTACACCTTC. Protein product: CASSLEGQGRYGYTF.

This clone came up once. The chain joins TRBV5-6 to TRBJ1-2, with 9 positions matching TRBD1. The CDR3 length is 14 residues. Unmatched junction bases numbered 4, after V lost 0 bases and J lost 7 bases. Germline assignment: CDR1 SGHDT and CDR2 YYEEEE. The CDR3 sequence is CASSLDRGHAGYTF. CDR3 in DNA: TGTGCCAGCAGCTTGGACAGGGGGCATGCTGGCTACACCTTC.

In the case of this clone: Other DNA variants within this sample encode the same CDR3. The V and J genes are TRBV15 and TRBJ1-5; 7 nucleotides agree with TRBD1. There are 15 residues in the CDR3. Germline trimming cut 1 base from V and 4 bases from J; bases unmatched to any gene: 4. CDR1 is LNHNV, CDR2 YYDKDF, per germline (reference sequence). The CDR3 reads CATSRVGTVNQPQHF. The CDR3 nucleotides read TGTGCCACCAGCAGAGTGGGGACAGTAAATCAGCCCCAGCATTTT. The whole variable domain, filled in from reference TRBV15 and TRBJ1-5, reads DAMVIQNPRYQVTQFGKPVTLSCSQTLNHNVMYWYQQKSSQAPKLLFHYYDKDFNNEADTPDNFQSRRPNTSFCFLDIRSPGLGDTAMYLCATSRVGTVNQPQHFGDGTRLSIL.

This rearrangement joins TRBV6-5 to TRBJ1-1; D unclear. The CDR3 sequence is 14 residues long. Trimming removed 5 bases at V and 0 bases at J, with 10 bases between. Germline CDR1 and CDR2: MNHEY and SVGAGI. The CDR3 protein is CASSKLGLNTEAFF. Written as DNA, the CDR3 is TGTGCCAGCAGTAAACTAGGGTTGAACACTGAAGCTTTCTTT.

This sequence joins TRBV5-8 and TRBJ2-7; perhaps TRBD1 as D (7 bases). The CDR3 has 15 residues. Trimming removed 4 bases from V and 6 bases from J, with 20 bases in between. CDR1 and CDR2 from the germline V gene are SGHTS and YDEGEE. The chain's CDR3 is CASSEAGRGRFEQYF. For the CDR3, the DNA is TGTGCCAGCAGCGAGGCGGGAAGGGGGCGCTTCGAGCAGTACTTC.

This clone appeared once. The chain carries TRBV7-2 and TRBJ1-2, with 8 bases aligning to TRBD1. Per the germline V gene, CDR1 is SGHTA and CDR2 is FQGNSA. The CDR3 has 14 residues. The ends lost 5 bases at V and 8 bases at J; junction bases unmatched: 10. The CDR3 region is CASSEQGARGGYTF. In DNA, the CDR3 is TGTGCCAGCAGCGAGCAGGGGGCTCGTGGCGGCTACACCTTC.

This clone was seen a few times. CDR3 in amino acids: CASSGRTGELFF. The CDR3 coding sequence is TGTGCCAGCTCCGGGAGGACCGGGGAGCTGTTTTTT. The rearrangement joins TRBV27 to TRBJ2-2; 7 bases line up with TRBD2. The CDR3 contains 12 residues. V gave up 8 bases and J gave up 5 bases; unmatched junction bases: 2. Germline V gene lookup returns CDR1 MNHEY and CDR2 SMNVEV (reference sequence).

J is TRBJ1-2 and V is TRBV27, with TRBD1 as a possible D gene (5 bases). V lost 2 bases to trimming and J lost 8 bases, with 21 bases between them. The CDR3 has 16 residues. Per the germline V gene, CDR1 is MNHEY and CDR2 is SMNVEV (reference sequence). The CDR3 protein is CASSLGEGRGVGGYTF. CDR3 in DNA: TGTGCCAGCAGTTTAGGGGAGGGACGGGGAGTGGGAGGCTACACCTTC.

V is TRBV19 and J is TRBJ1-4; 9 bases agree with TRBD1. The CDR3 runs to 17 residues. The germline V gene encodes CDR1 LNHDA and CDR2 SQIVND (reference sequence). V lost 6 bases and J lost 2; bases outside the gene matches: 10. For the CDR3, the DNA is TGTGCCAGTAGCGTGCCGGGACAGGGAGTGACTAATGAAAAACTGTTTTTT. Protein product: CASSVPGQGVTNEKLFF.

The chain employs TRBV18 and TRBJ2-3, with TRBD1 as a possible D gene (6 bases). The CDR3 extends over 14 amino acids. The germline V and J ends were trimmed by 3 bases and 2 bases, with 9 bases remaining between them. CDR1 and CDR2 from the germline V gene are KGHSH and LQKENI. The CDR3 region is CASSPGANTDTQYF. CDR3 in DNA: TGTGCCAGCTCACCGGGGGCCAACACAGATACGCAGTATTTT.

V gene TRBV11-3 combines with J gene TRBJ2-2; D remains ambiguous. Germline CDR1 reads SGHNT; CDR2 reads YENEEA. V lost 2 bases, J lost 8 bases, and 3 bases lay in between. The CDR3 runs 11 residues. The CDR3 DNA sequence: TGTGCCAGCAGCTTACATGGGGAGCTGTTTTTT. Residues: CASSLHGELFF.

In its sample, this clone was seen many times. The chain is built from TRBV7-3 and TRBJ2-1; D gene uncertain. V lost 1 base and J 6 bases, leaving 16 bases between the germline ends. Germline V CDR1 and CDR2: SGHTA, FQGTGA. CDR3 length: 16 amino acids. The CDR3 nucleotides are TGTGCCAGCAGCTTAATGGGTCTAGTACCGGCCAATGAGCAGTTCTTC. Encoded protein: CASSLMGLVPANEQFF.

V and J are TRBV11-2 and TRBJ1-1; 7 nucleotides agree with TRBD1. CDR1 is SGHAT, CDR2 FQNNGV, per germline. CDR3 length: 13 residues. V gave up 8 bases and J gave up 0 bases; unmatched junction bases: 3. CDR3 sequence: CASRGTVNTEAFF. CDR3 sequence (DNA): TGTGCCAGCCGAGGGACAGTGAACACTGAAGCTTTCTTT. Drawing the rest from reference TRBV11-2 and TRBJ1-1, the complete variable domain is EAGVAQSPRYKIIEKRQSVAFWCNPISGHATLYWYQQILGQGPKLLIQFQNNGVVDDSQLPKDRFSAERLKGVDSTLKIQPAKLEDSAVYLCASRGTVNTEAFFGQGTRLTVV.

The chain carries TRBV24-1 and TRBJ1-5, with D maybe TRBD1 (5 bases). The CDR3 spans 13 residues. In germline, CDR1 is KGHDR, CDR2 SFDVKD. V shed 8 bases and J shed 3 bases, with 10 bases lying between them. The CDR3 DNA sequence: TGTGCCACCAATGGCGGACACAATCAGCCCCAGCATTTT. The encoded protein is CATNGGHNQPQHF.

This chain uses TRBV28 with TRBJ1-2; no clear D. The germline gives CDR1 MDHEN, CDR2 SYDVKM. This CDR3 is 11 amino acids long. The V end lost 9 bases, the J end lost 1 base, and 6 bases lay between the germline ends. The CDR3 nucleotides read TGTGCCAGTTACAGTAACTATGGCTACACCTTC. Its protein product is CASYSNYGYTF.

The CDR3 sequence is CASSYPPWAGNVGNQPQHF. The CDR3 DNA reads as TGTGCCAGCAGTTACCCCCCCTGGGCGGGAAATGTTGGCAATCAGCCCCAGCATTTT. The V gene is TRBV6-2 or TRBV6-3, the J gene TRBJ1-5; D call uncertain. This CDR3 has 19 residues. Germline V gene sequence: CDR1 MNHEY, CDR2 SVGEGT. V lost 2 bases to trimming and J lost 2 bases, with 22 bases between them.

This chain uses TRBV6-5 with TRBJ2-1; D perhaps matches TRBD2 (6 bases). The length of the CDR3 is 14 residues. Germline assignment: CDR1 MNHEY and CDR2 SVGAGI. The V gene lost 6 bases and the J gene lost 4 bases, with 13 bases spanning the gap. The CDR3 protein is CASSSGYFYNEQFF. CDR3 DNA: TGTGCCAGCAGCAGCGGGTACTTTTACAATGAGCAGTTCTTC.

A single count supports this clone. The chain combines TRBV9 with TRBJ1-1; D uncertain. Germline V gene sequence: CDR1 SGDLS, CDR2 YYNGEE. Deletions cut 0 bases from V and 11 bases from J, with 14 bases between. The CDR3 is made up of 13 amino acids. In nucleotides, the CDR3 is TGTGCCAGCAGCGTAGGTTCCGAACCGGGGGCTTTCTTT. This codes for CASSVGSEPGAFF.

The chain combines TRBV15 with TRBJ2-1, with 7 positions matching TRBD2. CDR1 and CDR2 (germline): LNHNV, YYDKDF (reference sequence). The CDR3 is made up of 17 amino acids. The V gene end was trimmed by 0 bases and the J gene end by 4 bases; junction bases not matched to a gene: 9. The CDR3 reads CATSRDKYGGSYNEQFF. The DNA for the CDR3 is TGTGCCACCAGCAGAGATAAGTATGGCGGGAGTTACAATGAGCAGTTCTTC.

Of note for this clone: The sample contains more than one DNA sequence encoding this CDR3. The chain has TRBV18 and TRBJ1-4, with a possible D match to TRBD1 (6 bases). Germline V lookup: CDR1 KGHSH, CDR2 LQKENI. V dropped 3 bases and J dropped 2 bases, with 7 bases sitting between them. CDR3 size: 14 residues. CDR3 bases: TGTGCCAGCTCACCTAGGGGGACTAATGAAAAACTGTTTTTT. It translates to CASSPRGTNEKLFF. The whole variable domain, filled in from reference TRBV18 and TRBJ1-4, reads NAGVMQNPRHLVRRRGQEARLRCSPMKGHSHVYWYRQLPEEGLKFMVYLQKENIIDESGMPKERFSAEFPKEGPSILRIQQVVRGDSAAYFCASSPRGTNEKLFFGSGTQLSVL.

V and J are TRBV5-1 and TRBJ1-1; 9 bases match TRBD1. Germline V gene lookup returns CDR1 SGHRS and CDR2 YFSETQ. The ends lost 6 bases at V and 5 bases at J; junction bases unmatched: 14. The CDR3 loop spans 16 amino acids. CDR3 region: CASNLEIGQGNTEAFF. CDR3 in DNA: TGCGCCAGCAACCTCGAAATCGGACAGGGGAATACTGAAGCTTTCTTT.

This clone was seen a single time. The V and J genes are TRBV7-9 and TRBJ2-1; 10 bases map to TRBD2. Per germline, CDR1 SEHNR and CDR2 FQNEAQ (reference sequence). V was clipped by 4 bases and J by 8 bases; unmatched bases: 8. This CDR3 spans 15 amino acids. The CDR3 DNA follows: TGTGCCAGCAGCTACCGGACTAGCGGTTCCGATGAGCAGTTCTTC. Translated, it gives CASSYRTSGSDEQFF.

The chain employs TRBV6-5 and TRBJ2-7; 9 bases map to TRBD2. Germline assignment: CDR1 MNHEY and CDR2 SVGAGI. Trimming at V came to 8 bases and at J to 5 bases, leaving 13 bases not matched to a gene. CDR3 length equals 15 residues. CDR3 residues: CASSAAGGVLHEQYF. The CDR3 region has the DNA TGTGCCAGCTCGGCCGCGGGAGGGGTTCTCCACGAGCAGTACTTC.

The rearrangement links TRBV4-2 to TRBJ1-6; unclear D gene. This CDR3 contains 12 residues. CDR1 LGHNA and CDR2 YNFKEQ come from the germline V gene. V gave up 0 bases and J gave up 13 bases, with 7 bases separating them. This CDR3 is CASSQDLSPLHF. Written as DNA, the CDR3 is TGTGCCAGCAGCCAAGATCTAAGTCCCCTCCACTTT.